Presented here are 8 T cell receptor beta chains from one specimen sequenced in a study of cytomegalovirus exposure and HLA in healthy donors. 60 Vbeta and 13 Jbeta primers were used in PCR. Sequenced by immunoSEQ multiplex PCR; TCRdb stores in-frame clones only, minus some. The sample comprises 150,000 to 200,000 clones, roughly 10% of which are singletons, and 1% to 1.5% rests with the top ten. The source material was PBMCs. Receptor source: a woman between 25 and 40 years old in good health and CMV-seropositive.

CDR3 in amino acids: CASSLEGDLKTQYF. The CDR3 nucleotides are TGCGCCAGCAGCTTGGAGGGGGACCTGAAGACCCAGTACTTC. This chain joins TRBV5-1 and TRBJ2-5; D may be TRBD1 (6 bases). V shed 0 bases and J shed 6 bases, with 12 bases lying between them. The CDR3 has 14 residues. Per germline, CDR1 SGHRS and CDR2 YFSETQ. Complete variable domain (other parts from reference TRBV5-1 and TRBJ2-5): KAGVTQTPRYLIKTRGQQVTLSCSPISGHRSVSWYQQTPGQGLQFLFEYFSETQRNKGNFPGRFSGRQFSNSRSEMNVSTLELGDSALYLCASSLEGDLKTQYFGPGTRLLVL.

This clone was found a few times. V gene TRBV15 combines with J gene TRBJ1-4; TRBD1 matches 10 bases. The CDR3 consists of 14 residues. Germline V gene sequence: CDR1 LNHNV, CDR2 YYDKDF (reference sequence). J was trimmed by 8 bases and V by 6 bases; bases with no gene match: 6. In DNA form, the CDR3 reads TGTGCCACCAGAAGGGACAGGGGTAGGGAAAAACTGTTTTTT. This gives the protein CATRRDRGREKLFF.

The chain uses TRBV20-1 and TRBJ2-7; D is unresolved. The V end lost 2 bases, the J end lost 3 bases, and 5 bases lay between the germline ends. Per germline, CDR1 DFQATT and CDR2 SNEGSKA (reference sequence). The CDR3 consists of 11 residues. DNA for the CDR3: TGCAGTGCTAGACGCGGCTACGAGCAGTACTTC. This codes for CSARRGYEQYF.

In its sample, this clone was seen a few times. The chain joins TRBV6-4 to TRBJ2-1; 12 bases agree with TRBD2. J was trimmed by 5 bases and V by 6 bases; bases with no gene match: 11. There are 17 residues in the CDR3. Germline V gene lookup returns CDR1 MRHNA and CDR2 SNTAGT. CDR3 DNA: TGTGCCAGCAGCCGAACACTCTCTAGCGGGAGGGACAATGAGCAGTTCTTC. Protein product: CASSRTLSSGRDNEQFF.

This chain links TRBV29-1 with TRBJ2-7; tentative D call: TRBD1 (5 bases). Trimming stripped 5 bases from V and 4 bases from J, with 18 bases between. The CDR3 runs 14 residues. Germline V gene sequence: CDR1 SQVTM, CDR2 ANQGSEA. CDR3 sequence (DNA): TGCAGCGTTAGGCCATGGGGCTCCTTGTACGAGCAGTACTTC. This codes for CSVRPWGSLYEQYF.

The table lists this clone with a few counts. CDR3 nucleotides: TGTGCCACCAGCGGACAGCTACTTAATGAAAAACTGTTTTTT. Translated, it gives CATSGQLLNEKLFF. The chain is built from TRBV15 and TRBJ1-4, with a tentative D call TRBD1 (6 bases). This CDR3 has 14 amino acids. The germline V and J ends were trimmed by 5 bases and 4 bases, with 11 bases remaining between them. Germline-derived CDR1 and CDR2 are LNHNV and YYDKDF (reference sequence).

The chain joins TRBV29-1 to TRBJ2-1; 8 bases line up with TRBD2. After removal of 7 bases from V and 7 bases from J, the junction contained 6 bases not matched to a gene. CDR3 length: 12 amino acids. Germline-derived CDR1 and CDR2 are SQVTM and ANQGSEA. CDR3 coding DNA: TGCAGCGCCGGGACTAGAAGGAATGAGCAGTTCTTC. It specifies CSAGTRRNEQFF.

This clone has just a few counts. V and J are TRBV2 and TRBJ2-7; 9 bases are a match to TRBD1. Germline values: CDR1 SNHLY, CDR2 FYNNEI. The V gene end was trimmed by 10 bases and the J gene end by 0 bases; junction bases not matched to a gene: 10. The CDR3 sequence is 15 residues long. The CDR3 spells CAMYTQGATSYEQYV. CDR3 DNA: TGTGCCATGTACACACAGGGGGCGACCTCCTACGAGCAGTACGTC.